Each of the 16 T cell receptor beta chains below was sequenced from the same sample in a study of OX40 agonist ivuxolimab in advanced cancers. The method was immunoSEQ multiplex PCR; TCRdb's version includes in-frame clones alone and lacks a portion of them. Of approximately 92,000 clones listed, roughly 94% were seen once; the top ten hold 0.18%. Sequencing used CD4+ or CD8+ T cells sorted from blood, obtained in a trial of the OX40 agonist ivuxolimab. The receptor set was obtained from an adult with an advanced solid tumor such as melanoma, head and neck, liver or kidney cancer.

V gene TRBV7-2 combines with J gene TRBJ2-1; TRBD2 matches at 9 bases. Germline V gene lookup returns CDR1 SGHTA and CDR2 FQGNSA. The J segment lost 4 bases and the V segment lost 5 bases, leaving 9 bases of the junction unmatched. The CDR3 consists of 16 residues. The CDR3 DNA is TGTGCCAGCAGCCCCCAAGGAGCGGGGGGATACAATGAGCAGTTCTTC. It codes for CASSPQGAGGYNEQFF. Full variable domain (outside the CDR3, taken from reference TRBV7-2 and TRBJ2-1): GAGVSQSPSNKVTEKGKDVELRCDPISGHTALYWYRQSLGQGLEFLIYFQGNSAPDKSGLPSDRFSAERTGGSVSTLTIQRTQQEDSAVYLCASSPQGAGGYNEQFFGPGTRLTVL.

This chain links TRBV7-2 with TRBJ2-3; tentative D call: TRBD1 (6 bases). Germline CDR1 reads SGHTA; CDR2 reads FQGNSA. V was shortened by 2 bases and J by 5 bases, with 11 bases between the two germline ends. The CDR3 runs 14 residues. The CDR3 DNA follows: TGTGCCAGCAGCTTAACAACAGGGTTAGATACGCAGTATTTT. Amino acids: CASSLTTGLDTQYF. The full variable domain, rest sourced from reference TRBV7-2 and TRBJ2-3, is GAGVSQSPSNKVTEKGKDVELRCDPISGHTALYWYRQSLGQGLEFLIYFQGNSAPDKSGLPSDRFSAERTGGSVSTLTIQRTQQEDSAVYLCASSLTTGLDTQYFGPGTRLTVL.

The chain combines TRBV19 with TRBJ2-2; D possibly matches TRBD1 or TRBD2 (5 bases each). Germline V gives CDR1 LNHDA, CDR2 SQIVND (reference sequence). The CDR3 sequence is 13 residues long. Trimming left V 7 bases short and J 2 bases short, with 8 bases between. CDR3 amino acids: CASTGTNTGELFF. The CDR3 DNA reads TGTGCCAGTACAGGGACCAACACCGGGGAGCTGTTTTTT. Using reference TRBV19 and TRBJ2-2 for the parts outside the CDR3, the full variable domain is DGGITQSPKYLFRKEGQNVTLSCEQNLNHDAMYWYRQDPGQGLRLIYYSQIVNDFQKGDIAEGYSVSREKKESFPLTVTSAQKNPTAFYLCASTGTNTGELFFGEGSRLTVL.

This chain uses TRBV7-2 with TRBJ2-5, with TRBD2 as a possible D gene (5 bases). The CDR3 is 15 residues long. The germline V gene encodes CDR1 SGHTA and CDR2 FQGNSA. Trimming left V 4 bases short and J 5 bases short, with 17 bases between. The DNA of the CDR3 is TGTGCCAGCAGCTCCCGAGCGGCAGGTGGGGAGACCCAGTACTTC. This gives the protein CASSSRAAGGETQYF.

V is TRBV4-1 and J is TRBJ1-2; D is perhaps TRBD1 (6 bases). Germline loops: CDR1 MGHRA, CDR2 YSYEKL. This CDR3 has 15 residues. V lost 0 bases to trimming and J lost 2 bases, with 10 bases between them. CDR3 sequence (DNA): TGCGCCAGCAGCCAAGAGAGGGGGGGCAACTATGGCTACACCTTC. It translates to CASSQERGGNYGYTF.

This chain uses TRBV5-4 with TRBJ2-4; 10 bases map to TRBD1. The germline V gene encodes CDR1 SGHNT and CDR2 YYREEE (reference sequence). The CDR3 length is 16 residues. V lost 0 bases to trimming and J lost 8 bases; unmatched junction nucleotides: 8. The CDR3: CASSLGDRGRVDIQYF. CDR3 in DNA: TGTGCCAGCAGCTTGGGGGACAGGGGACGAGTGGACATTCAGTACTTC.

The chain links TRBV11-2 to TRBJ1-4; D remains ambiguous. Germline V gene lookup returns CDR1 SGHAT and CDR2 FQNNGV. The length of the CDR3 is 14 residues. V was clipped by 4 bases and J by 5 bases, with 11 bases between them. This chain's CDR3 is CASSSGLKNEKLFF. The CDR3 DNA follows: TGTGCCAGCAGCTCTGGACTGAAAAATGAAAAACTGTTTTTT.

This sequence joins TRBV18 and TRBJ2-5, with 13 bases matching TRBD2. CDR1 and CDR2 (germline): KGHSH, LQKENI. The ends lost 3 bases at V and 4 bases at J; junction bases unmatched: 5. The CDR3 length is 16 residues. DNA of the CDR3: TGTGCCAGCTCACCTAGGACTAGCGGGGGAGGAGAGACCCAGTACTTC. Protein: CASSPRTSGGGETQYF.

CDR3 DNA: TGTGCCAGCGTGGGTAGCGGGAGGGCTGGGGCCTACGAGCAGTACTTC. It is translated as CASVGSGRAGAYEQYF. The V gene is TRBV21-1, the J gene TRBJ2-7; the D call TRBD2 from the table was never checked on the DNA. TRBV21-1 is a pseudogene locus. The CDR3 sequence is 16 residues long.

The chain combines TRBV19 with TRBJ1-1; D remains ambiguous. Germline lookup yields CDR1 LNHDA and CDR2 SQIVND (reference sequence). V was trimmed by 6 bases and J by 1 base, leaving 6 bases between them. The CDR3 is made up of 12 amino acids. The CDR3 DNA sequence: TGTGCCAGTAGACGGCCGAACACTGAAGCTTTCTTT. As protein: CASRRPNTEAFF.

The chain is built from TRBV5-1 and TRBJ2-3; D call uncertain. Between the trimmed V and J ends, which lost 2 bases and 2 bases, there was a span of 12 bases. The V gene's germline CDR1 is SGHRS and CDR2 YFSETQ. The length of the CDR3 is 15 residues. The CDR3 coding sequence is TGCGCCAGCAGCTTTCTGTGGCAGAACACAGATACGCAGTATTTT. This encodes CASSFLWQNTDTQYF.

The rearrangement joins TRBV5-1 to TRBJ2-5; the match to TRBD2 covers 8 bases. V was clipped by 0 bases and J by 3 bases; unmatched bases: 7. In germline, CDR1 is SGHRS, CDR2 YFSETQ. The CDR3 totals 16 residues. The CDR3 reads CASSLGGLAGEETQYF. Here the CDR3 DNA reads TGCGCCAGCAGCTTGGGGGGCCTAGCGGGCGAAGAGACCCAGTACTTC.

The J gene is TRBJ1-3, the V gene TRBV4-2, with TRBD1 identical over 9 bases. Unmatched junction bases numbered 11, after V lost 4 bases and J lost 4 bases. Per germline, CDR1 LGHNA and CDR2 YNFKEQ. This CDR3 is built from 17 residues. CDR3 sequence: CASSPPSGTGWGNTIYF. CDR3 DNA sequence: TGTGCCAGCAGCCCCCCCTCCGGGACAGGGTGGGGAAACACCATATATTTT.

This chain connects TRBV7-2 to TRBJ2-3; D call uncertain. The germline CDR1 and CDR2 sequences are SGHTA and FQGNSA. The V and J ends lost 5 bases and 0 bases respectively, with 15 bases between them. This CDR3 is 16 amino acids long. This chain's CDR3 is CASSPRAATSTDTQYF. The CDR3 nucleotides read TGTGCCAGCAGCCCAAGGGCAGCCACTAGCACAGATACGCAGTATTTT.

The CDR3 nucleotides are TGTGCCAGCAGTTCGACGGGACTAGCCCACGAGCAGTACTTC. It is translated as CASSSTGLAHEQYF. The V and J genes are TRBV28 and TRBJ2-7; 9 bases map to TRBD2. There are 14 residues in the CDR3. Per the germline V gene, CDR1 is MDHEN and CDR2 is SYDVKM. The trim removed 4 bases at V and 5 bases at J, leaving 6 bases unmatched.

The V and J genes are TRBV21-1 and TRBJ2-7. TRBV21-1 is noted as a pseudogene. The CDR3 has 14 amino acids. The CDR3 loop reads CASSKALRIYEQYF. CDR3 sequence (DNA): TGTGCCAGCAGCAAAGCGCTAAGGATCTACGAGCAGTACTTC.